Presented here are 8 T cell receptor beta chains from one specimen sequenced in a study of cytomegalovirus exposure and HLA in healthy donors. The study ran its PCR with 60 Vbeta and 13 Jbeta primers. Clones were sequenced by immunoSEQ multiplex PCR, and TCRdb holds only the in-frame ones, with some missing. Its table records tens of thousands of clones. Sequencing was done on a sample of PBMCs. These receptors originate from a middle-aged man in good health and CMV-seropositive.

The rearrangement joins TRBV19 to TRBJ1-2; 7 bases are a match to TRBD1. The J segment lost 11 bases and the V segment lost 4 bases, leaving 7 bases of the junction unmatched. Germline V gene sequence: CDR1 LNHDA, CDR2 SQIVND (reference sequence). The CDR3 has 12 residues. Here the CDR3 reads CASSRQGTSYTF. Here the CDR3 DNA reads TGTGCCAGTAGTAGACAGGGTACGAGTTACACCTTC. Full variable domain (missing parts from reference TRBV19 and TRBJ1-2): DGGITQSPKYLFRKEGQNVTLSCEQNLNHDAMYWYRQDPGQGLRLIYYSQIVNDFQKGDIAEGYSVSREKKESFPLTVTSAQKNPTAFYLCASSRQGTSYTFGSGTRLTVV.

This chain joins TRBV9 and TRBJ2-1; 10 bases are a match to TRBD2. Trimming cost V 0 bases and J 8 bases; bases outside gene matches: 8. The CDR3 has 16 residues. Germline lookup yields CDR1 SGDLS and CDR2 YYNGEE. CDR3 sequence reads: CASSVVPLAGVDEQFF. DNA of the CDR3: TGTGCCAGCAGCGTAGTGCCGCTAGCGGGAGTCGATGAGCAGTTCTTC.

The rearrangement links TRBV5-6 to TRBJ2-1; 11 positions match TRBD2. The V gene's germline CDR1 is SGHDT and CDR2 YYEEEE. The V segment lost 4 bases and the J segment 4 bases; nucleotides outside the gene matches: 10. The CDR3 has 17 residues. The CDR3 DNA reads as TGTGCCAGCAGCCGCCTATTAGCGGGAGGGGGTTACAATGAGCAGTTCTTC. It codes for CASSRLLAGGGYNEQFF.

The rearrangement links TRBV12-5 to TRBJ1-2; D call uncertain. CDR1 is LGHNT and CDR2 is FRNRAP in the germline V gene. V lost 3 bases, J lost 4 bases, and 15 bases lay in between. This CDR3 is 15 amino acids long. For the CDR3, the DNA is TGTGCTAGTGGTTTTTCTGGCGGGGAGGGCTATGGCTACACCTTC. The encoded protein is CASGFSGGEGYGYTF.

The chain uses TRBV9 and TRBJ2-7; 7 bases map to TRBD2. The CDR3 loop spans 15 amino acids. V lost 0 bases and J lost 7; bases outside the gene matches: 10. CDR1 is SGDLS, CDR2 YYNGEE, per germline. CDR3 region: CASSVEGGRVAEQYF. CDR3 in DNA: TGTGCCAGCAGCGTAGAGGGCGGGAGAGTGGCAGAGCAGTACTTC.

The chain couples TRBV7-3 to TRBJ2-7, with 11 positions matching TRBD2. The CDR3 loop spans 15 amino acids. CDR1 is SGHTA and CDR2 is FQGTGA in the germline V gene. V was pared by 5 bases and J by 2 bases, with 5 bases of the junction left unmatched. CDR3 amino acids: CASSAGLAGTYEQYF. Here the CDR3 DNA reads TGTGCCAGCAGCGCAGGACTAGCGGGCACCTACGAGCAGTACTTC.

The V gene is TRBV11-3, the J gene TRBJ1-2; D is uncertain. This CDR3 comprises 13 residues. Germline V lookup: CDR1 SGHNT, CDR2 YENEEA. V was pared by 6 bases and J by 2 bases, with 10 bases between. The CDR3 DNA is TGTGCCAGCAGTATCGGAGACAACTATGGCTACACCTTC. Translation gives CASSIGDNYGYTF.

The chain is built from TRBV25-1 and TRBJ1-1, with a tentative D call TRBD1 (6 bases). Trimming left V 6 bases short and J 8 bases short, with 22 bases between. This CDR3 is built from 15 residues. The germline V gene has CDR1 MGHDK and CDR2 SYGVNS. This chain's CDR3 is CASSEGGPSNGEAFF. The CDR3 bases are TGTGCCAGCAGCGAGGGGGGGCCTTCGAACGGGGAAGCTTTCTTT.